The 28 T cell receptor beta chains in this list originate from one sample, sequenced in a study of Ad26.COV2.S vaccination and SARS-CoV-2 variants. Regarding treatment: 15 to 20 received Ad26.COV2.S at low or high dose, single or two shots; about 5 received placebo; per-sample allocation not given. The investigators took samples on day 63 after the first vaccine or placebo injection. Profiled with immunoSEQ multiplex PCR; TCRdb holds only in-frame clones, not every one. The data show around 250,000 clones, over 75% seen once. The sequences come from peripheral blood, collected in a trial of Ad26.COV2.S vaccine versus placebo. Receptor source: a person between 18 and 60 years old who received the Ad26.COV2.S COVID-19 vaccine or a placebo.

The genes are TRBV6-2 or TRBV6-3 and TRBJ2-7; possible D gene TRBD2, 6 bases. Trimming cost V 4 bases and J 6 bases, with 16 bases left between them. There are 14 residues in the CDR3. The germline CDR1 and CDR2 sequences are MNHEY and SVGEGT. CDR3 coding DNA: TGTGCCAGCAGTTCCCAGGTTGGGGGGAGCGAGCAGTACTTC. This translates into CASSSQVGGSEQYF.

The chain has TRBV6-5 and TRBJ2-7; TRBD2 agrees at 9 bases. V was clipped by 8 bases and J by 5 bases; unmatched bases: 10. CDR1 and CDR2 from the germline V gene are MNHEY and SVGAGI. The CDR3 totals 14 residues. The CDR3 DNA sequence: TGTGCCAGCTCCACCGGGACTAGCAGCCACGAGCAGTACTTC. It is translated as CASSTGTSSHEQYF.

The J gene is TRBJ2-2, the V gene TRBV25-1; D perhaps matches TRBD2 (5 bases). V gave up 1 base and J gave up 2 bases, with 11 bases separating them. The CDR3 has 16 amino acids. Germline V gene data show CDR1 as MGHDK and CDR2 as SYGVNS. The CDR3 sequence: CASSELSLANTGELFF. The CDR3 region has the DNA TGTGCCAGCAGTGAATTAAGTCTAGCCAACACCGGGGAGCTGTTTTTT.

A remark on this clone: The same CDR3 can be traced to other DNA sequences in this sample. This chain uses TRBV27 with TRBJ2-5; 8 bases are shared with TRBD2. Germline lookup yields CDR1 MNHEY and CDR2 SMNVEV (reference sequence). The V gene end was trimmed by 6 bases and the J gene end by 5 bases; junction bases not matched to a gene: 5. The CDR3 runs to 13 residues. The CDR3 coding sequence is TGTGCCAGCAGCCGGGGGGGGTGGGAGACCCAGTACTTC. It is translated as CASSRGGWETQYF.

V usage is TRBV29-1 and J usage is TRBJ2-2, with 8 bases that match TRBD1. V lost 0 bases and J lost 4; bases outside the gene matches: 7. Germline V gene data show CDR1 as SQVTM and CDR2 as ANQGSEA. CDR3 length: 16 amino acids. CDR3: CSVEDWATGVTGELFF. For the CDR3, the DNA is TGCAGCGTTGAAGATTGGGCGACAGGGGTCACCGGGGAGCTGTTTTTT.

The chain is built from TRBV2 and TRBJ2-3, with D perhaps assigned TRBD1 or TRBD2 (6 bases each). The V end was cut by 6 bases, the J end by 1 base, with 20 bases between. The germline gives CDR1 SNHLY, CDR2 FYNNEI. The CDR3 loop spans 17 amino acids. CDR3 DNA: TGTGCCAGCAGAGGGGGGCTGGGACATCGTGGCACAGATACGCAGTATTTT. Its translation is CASRGGLGHRGTDTQYF.

The V gene is TRBV5-1, the J gene TRBJ2-5; the D is unclear. The CDR3 has 16 residues. Germline assignment: CDR1 SGHRS and CDR2 YFSETQ. The ends were cut back, 4 bases at V and 2 bases at J, with 18 bases in the middle. The CDR3 region has the DNA TGCGCCAGCAGCCCTTGGTCGGCAGCGTGGCAAGAGACCCAGTACTTC. Translating it yields CASSPWSAAWQETQYF.

This rearrangement joins TRBV6-2 or TRBV6-3 to TRBJ1-1; unclear D gene. V lost 5 bases to trimming and J lost 0 bases, with 16 bases between them. The germline CDR1 and CDR2 sequences are MNHEY and SVGEGT. This CDR3 contains 16 residues. The CDR3 reads CASSRADLTLNTEAFF. The CDR3 bases are TGTGCCAGCAGTCGAGCGGATTTGACCCTGAACACTGAAGCTTTCTTT.

This chain links TRBV5-4 with TRBJ2-3; D may be TRBD1 or TRBD2 (5 bases each). This CDR3 has 15 amino acids. The germline V gene has CDR1 SGHNT and CDR2 YYREEE (reference sequence). Trimming cost V 4 bases and J 4 bases, with 16 bases left between them. The CDR3 is CASSLRAGSADTQYF. CDR3 bases: TGTGCCAGCAGCCTTCGTGCAGGGAGCGCAGATACGCAGTATTTT.

The chain carries TRBV5-4 and TRBJ1-1; TRBD1 is a possible D gene (5 bases). V gave up 4 bases and J gave up 4 bases, with 14 bases separating them. Germline CDR1 and CDR2: SGHNT and YYREEE (reference sequence). The length of the CDR3 is 14 residues. The CDR3 loop reads CASSPSGLGTEAFF. DNA of the CDR3: TGTGCCAGCAGCCCCTCGGGGCTCGGCACTGAAGCTTTCTTT.

The V gene is TRBV7-8, the J gene TRBJ1-1; D perhaps matches TRBD1 (6 bases). V lost 5 bases and J 7 bases, leaving 11 bases between the germline ends. Germline V CDR1 and CDR2: SGHVS, FQNEAQ. The CDR3 has 12 residues. CDR3 coding DNA: TGTGCCAGCAGCCGAGGACAGTATGAAGCTTTCTTT. Protein sequence: CASSRGQYEAFF.

The sample holds one count of this clone. V and J are TRBV9 and TRBJ2-7; 9 bases line up with TRBD1. Germline assignment: CDR1 SGDLS and CDR2 YYNGEE. The V segment lost 3 bases and the J segment 4 bases; nucleotides outside the gene matches: 5. This CDR3 region has 14 residues. CDR3 DNA: TGTGCCAGCAGCGCGACAGGGGGAGCGTACGAGCAGTACTTC. Its translation is CASSATGGAYEQYF.

The V and J genes are TRBV10-3 and TRBJ2-5; 11 bases align to TRBD1. The trim removed 6 bases at V and 5 bases at J, leaving 8 bases unmatched. Germline V gene lookup returns CDR1 ENHRY and CDR2 SYGVKD. The CDR3 contains 15 residues. The DNA for the CDR3 is TGTGCCATCAGCGATGGACAGGGGGCTGAGGAGACCCAGTACTTC. Its translation: CAISDGQGAEETQYF.

V and J are TRBV6-1 and TRBJ1-2; D gene uncertain. The CDR3 contains 17 residues. Germline V gene lookup returns CDR1 MNHNS and CDR2 SASEGT. With 2 bases removed from V and 2 bases from J, the gap between germline ends came to 18 bases. This chain's CDR3 is CASSEYLPATTNYGYTF. DNA of the CDR3: TGTGCCAGCAGTGAATATCTCCCTGCAACGACAAACTATGGCTACACCTTC.

This rearrangement joins TRBV7-2 to TRBJ2-2, with 12 bases aligning to TRBD2. V dropped 5 bases and J dropped 4; count of bases not matched to a gene: 8. The CDR3 loop spans 17 amino acids. Germline CDR1 and CDR2: SGHTA and FQGNSA. CDR3 nucleotides: TGTGCCAGCAGCACCTCTAGCGGGAGGGCGGTCACCGGGGAGCTGTTTTTT. The encoded protein is CASSTSSGRAVTGELFF.

The table lists this clone with a few counts. This chain uses TRBV5-6 with TRBJ1-3; D not resolved. Trimming stripped 2 bases from V and 0 bases from J, with 9 bases between. Germline CDR1 SGHDT, CDR2 YYEEEE. The CDR3 is made up of 15 amino acids. The CDR3 loop reads CASSFDPHSGNTIYF. In DNA form, the CDR3 reads TGTGCCAGCAGCTTCGACCCGCACTCTGGAAACACCATATATTTT. The variable domain in full, completed from reference TRBV5-6 and TRBJ1-3, reads DAGVTQSPTHLIKTRGQQVTLRCSPKSGHDTVSWYQQALGQGPQFIFQYYEEEERQRGNFPDRFSGHQFPNYSSELNVNALLLGDSALYLCASSFDPHSGNTIYFGEGSWLTVV.

V is TRBV7-3 and J is TRBJ2-1; 10 nucleotides line up with TRBD2. CDR1 and CDR2 (germline): SGHTA, FQGTGA. The CDR3 length is 15 residues. J was trimmed by 4 bases and V by 6 bases; bases with no gene match: 6. CDR3: CASSMGTSVYNEQFF. The CDR3 coding sequence is TGTGCCAGCAGTATGGGGACTAGCGTTTACAATGAGCAGTTCTTC.

For this clone: In the same sample, other DNA sequences code for this CDR3. The chain combines TRBV5-1 with TRBJ1-1; TRBD1 aligns across 7 bases. The V gene's germline CDR1 is SGHRS and CDR2 YFSETQ. V was clipped by 0 bases and J by 5 bases; unmatched bases: 4. This CDR3 region has 14 residues. The CDR3 here is CASSLGTGGTEAFF. CDR3 DNA sequence: TGCGCCAGCAGCTTGGGGACAGGAGGGACTGAAGCTTTCTTT. The entire variable domain, with the rest obtained from reference TRBV5-1 and TRBJ1-1, is as follows: KAGVTQTPRYLIKTRGQQVTLSCSPISGHRSVSWYQQTPGQGLQFLFEYFSETQRNKGNFPGRFSGRQFSNSRSEMNVSTLELGDSALYLCASSLGTGGTEAFFGQGTRLTVV.

The V gene is TRBV30, the J gene TRBJ1-4; no clear D gene. The CDR3 runs 11 residues. From germline, CDR1 is GTSNPN and CDR2 SVGIG (reference sequence). V shed 1 base and J shed 7 bases, with 4 bases lying between them. CDR3 nucleotides: TGTGCCTGGAGTGGAAGTGAAAAACTGTTTTTT. Its protein product is CAWSGSEKLFF.

This chain joins TRBV6-5 and TRBJ2-3; either TRBD1 or TRBD2 may fit D (6 bases each). V was shortened by 0 bases and J by 4 bases, with 8 bases between the two germline ends. The CDR3 covers 14 residues. Looked up from germline, CDR1 is MNHEY and CDR2 is SVGAGI. The CDR3, as DNA: TGTGCCAGCAGTTACTCGGGGGGCGCAGATACGCAGTATTTT. It codes for CASSYSGGADTQYF.

V and J are TRBV10-3 and TRBJ2-5; D gene ambiguous. The V and J ends lost 0 bases and 2 bases respectively, with 7 bases between them. This CDR3 is 14 amino acids long. Germline V lookup: CDR1 ENHRY, CDR2 SYGVKD. In DNA form, the CDR3 reads TGTGCCATCAGTGAGTCGGCGACTCAAGAGACCCAGTACTTC. It translates to CAISESATQETQYF.

The chain is built from TRBV20-1 and TRBJ2-7; D gene ambiguous. The CDR3 runs 14 residues. Germline CDR1 DFQATT, CDR2 SNEGSKA (reference sequence). V lost 3 bases, J lost 2 bases, and 14 bases lay in between. CDR3 protein: CSASNFLGTYEQYF. Here the CDR3 DNA reads TGCAGTGCTAGTAATTTTTTAGGGACCTACGAGCAGTACTTC.

V is TRBV5-4 and J is TRBJ2-7, with a weak D call TRBD1 (5 bases). Trimming took 2 bases from V and 2 from J, leaving 11 bases between them. CDR3 length equals 14 residues. The germline V gene encodes CDR1 SGHNT and CDR2 YYREEE (reference sequence). This CDR3 is CASSLGTGPYEQYF. The CDR3 DNA is TGTGCCAGCAGCTTAGGAACAGGTCCCTACGAGCAGTACTTC.

The rearrangement uses TRBV7-3 and TRBJ2-3; 8 positions match TRBD1. The CDR3 sequence is 14 residues long. The germline V gene encodes CDR1 SGHTA and CDR2 FQGTGA. V shed 5 bases and J 6 bases; nucleotides not matched to a gene: 7. Here the CDR3 reads CASSLRGQVDTQYF. The DNA of the CDR3 is TGTGCCAGCAGCCTCAGGGGGCAGGTGGATACGCAGTATTTT.

This clone has just one count. The CDR3 coding sequence is TGTGCCATCAGTGGGGACGAACGGCAGCCCCAGCATTTT. It is translated as CAISGDERQPQHF. V gene TRBV10-3 combines with J gene TRBJ1-5, with D possibly being TRBD1 (5 bases). Germline CDR1 reads ENHRY; CDR2 reads SYGVKD. The CDR3 totals 13 residues. The germline V and J ends were trimmed by 4 bases and 7 bases, with 11 bases remaining between them.

This clone was counted a few times. This rearrangement joins TRBV6-2 or TRBV6-3 to TRBJ1-3, with TRBD1 as a possible D gene (6 bases). Germline CDR1 and CDR2: MNHEY and SVGEGT. V lost 2 bases and J lost 0, with 11 bases in between. CDR3 length: 16 residues. The CDR3: CASSYGGTRSGNTIYF. CDR3 DNA sequence: TGTGCCAGCAGTTACGGTGGGACACGCTCTGGAAACACCATATATTTT.

CDR3 in amino acids: CASSLGIRDFSNQPQHF. The CDR3 coding sequence is TGTGCCAGCAGCTTGGGGATCCGAGACTTTAGCAATCAGCCCCAGCATTTT. The rearrangement links TRBV5-5 to TRBJ1-5; unclear D gene. There are 17 residues in the CDR3. Germline CDR1 SGHKS, CDR2 YYEKEE (reference sequence). The V end was cut by 0 bases, the J end by 0 bases, with 13 bases between.

The chain couples TRBV7-2 to TRBJ1-5, with 10 bases identical to TRBD1. Unmatched junction bases numbered 5, after V lost 4 bases and J lost 5 bases. Germline CDR1 and CDR2: SGHTA and FQGNSA. CDR3 size: 15 residues. The CDR3 DNA is TGTGCCAGCAGCTCTCGGACAGGGGGGGATCAGCCCCAGCATTTT. Translated, it gives CASSSRTGGDQPQHF.